These 10 T cell receptor beta chains originate from one sample sequenced in a study of blood T cell repertoires in COVID-19. Profiled with immunoSEQ multiplex PCR; TCRdb holds only in-frame clones, not every one. This table has more than 250,000 clones, more than 70% appearing once. Material for sequencing was peripheral blood. The origin of the receptors is a woman between 45 and 65 years old with acute or convalescent COVID-19.

The chain carries TRBV30 and TRBJ1-1; D may be TRBD1 (6 bases). The CDR3 covers 12 residues. CDR1 and CDR2 from the germline V gene are GTSNPN and SVGIG (reference sequence). Trimming took 3 bases from V and 5 from J, leaving 10 bases between them. CDR3 sequence (DNA): TGTGCCTGGAGCCTACAGGGAACTGAAGCTTTCTTT. This codes for CAWSLQGTEAFF.

This chain uses TRBV6-5 with TRBJ1-4; D is unclear. The CDR3 spans 13 residues. The germline V gene has CDR1 MNHEY and CDR2 SVGAGI. With 5 bases removed from V and 7 bases from J, the gap between germline ends came to 11 bases. The CDR3 coding sequence is TGTGCCAGCAGTCCCCCGGGAACTGAAAAACTGTTTTTT. Protein sequence: CASSPPGTEKLFF.

The rearrangement joins TRBV27 to TRBJ2-1, with 10 bases fitting TRBD2. Germline values: CDR1 MNHEY, CDR2 SMNVEV (reference sequence). This CDR3 region has 15 residues. J was trimmed by 5 bases and V by 4 bases; bases with no gene match: 5. The CDR3 spells CASSSSGGPDNEQFF. The DNA of the CDR3 is TGTGCCAGCAGTTCTAGCGGGGGACCCGACAATGAGCAGTTCTTC.

V is TRBV5-1 and J is TRBJ2-7, with TRBD2 matching over 9 bases. In germline, CDR1 is SGHRS, CDR2 YFSETQ. V lost 2 bases and J lost 2; bases outside the gene matches: 2. The CDR3 runs to 14 residues. The CDR3 region is CASSFLAGAYEQYF. The CDR3 coding sequence is TGCGCCAGCAGCTTTTTAGCGGGAGCCTACGAGCAGTACTTC.

This clone was observed a single time. V gene TRBV5-3 combines with J gene TRBJ1-5; tentative D call: TRBD1 (5 bases). TRBV5-3 is designated an ORF whose function remains uncertain. V lost 1 base, J lost 1 base, and 9 bases lay in between. The CDR3 is made up of 15 amino acids. In nucleotides, the CDR3 is TGTGCCAGAAGCTTGCACAGGATAAGCAATCAGCCCCAGCATTTT. It encodes CARSLHRISNQPQHF.

The chain uses TRBV27 and TRBJ2-7; tentatively, D is TRBD2 (6 bases). V shed 6 bases and J shed 0 bases, with 12 bases lying between them. Per germline, CDR1 MNHEY and CDR2 SMNVEV (reference sequence). The CDR3 has 14 amino acids. CDR3 protein: CASSASASSYEQYF. CDR3 coding DNA: TGTGCCAGCAGCGCTAGCGCGAGCTCCTACGAGCAGTACTTC.

This chain joins TRBV15 and TRBJ1-3; D not certain. The V and J ends lost 0 bases and 6 bases respectively, with 6 bases between them. The germline CDR1 and CDR2 sequences are LNHNV and YYDKDF (reference sequence). This CDR3 is built from 13 residues. CDR3 bases: TGTGCCACCAGCAGAGATCGACAAAACACCATATATTTT. Residues: CATSRDRQNTIYF.

The V and J genes are TRBV4-1 and TRBJ2-7; 7 bases align to TRBD1. V was pared by 1 base and J by 2 bases, with 5 bases of the junction left unmatched. Per germline, CDR1 MGHRA and CDR2 YSYEKL. CDR3 length: 15 residues. CDR3 sequence: CASSQGTGEAYEQYF. For the CDR3, the DNA is TGCGCCAGCAGCCAAGGGACAGGAGAAGCCTACGAGCAGTACTTC.

This chain uses TRBV19 with TRBJ1-4, with a weak D call TRBD1 (6 bases). The CDR3 is made up of 14 amino acids. Germline V gene data show CDR1 as LNHDA and CDR2 as SQIVND (reference sequence). Trimming left V 5 bases short and J 5 bases short, with 12 bases between. CDR3 protein: CASSGQGRNEKLFF. CDR3 nucleotide sequence: TGTGCCAGTAGTGGCCAGGGGCGCAATGAAAAACTGTTTTTT.

The V and J genes are TRBV5-1 and TRBJ1-2; tentatively, D is TRBD1 (5 bases). CDR1 SGHRS and CDR2 YFSETQ come from the germline V gene. V lost 0 bases and J 3 bases, leaving 9 bases between the germline ends. The CDR3 covers 14 residues. CDR3 loop: CASSLEGVDYGYTF. The CDR3 DNA sequence: TGCGCCAGCAGCTTGGAAGGGGTGGACTATGGCTACACCTTC.